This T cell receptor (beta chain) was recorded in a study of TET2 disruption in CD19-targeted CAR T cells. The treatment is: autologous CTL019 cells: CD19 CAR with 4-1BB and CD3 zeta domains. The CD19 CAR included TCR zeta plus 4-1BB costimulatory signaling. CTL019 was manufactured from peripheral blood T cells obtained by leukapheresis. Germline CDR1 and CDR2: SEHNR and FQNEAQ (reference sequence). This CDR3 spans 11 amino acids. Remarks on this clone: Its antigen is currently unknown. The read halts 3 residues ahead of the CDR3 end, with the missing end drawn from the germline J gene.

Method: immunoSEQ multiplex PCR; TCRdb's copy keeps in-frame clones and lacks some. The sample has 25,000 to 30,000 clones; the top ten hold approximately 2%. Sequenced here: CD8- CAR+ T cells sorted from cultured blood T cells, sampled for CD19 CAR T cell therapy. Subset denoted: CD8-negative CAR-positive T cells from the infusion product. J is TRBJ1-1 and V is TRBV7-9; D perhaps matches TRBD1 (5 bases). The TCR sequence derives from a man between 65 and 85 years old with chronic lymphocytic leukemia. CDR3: CASSSLTAAFF. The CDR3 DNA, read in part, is TGTGCCAGCAGCTCCTTGACAGCA.